This record looks at one T cell receptor (beta chain) sequence and its context. Its specificity is not known. The CDR3 contains 15 residues. Trimming took 2 bases from V and 0 from J, leaving 8 bases between them. Germline-derived CDR1 and CDR2 are MNHNS and SASEGT. These data belong to a study of cytomegalovirus exposure and HLA in healthy donors. Whole-study results and caveats: Reportedly, fewer N-insertions than the approximately 700-donor mean appeared in an Asian-associated ancestry cluster in a later analysis. V- and J-gene trimming in TCR beta was tied to a missense DCLRE1C variant by an analysis performed later.

Primers for the PCR totalled 60 Vbeta and 13 Jbeta. Using immunoSEQ multiplex PCR, the repertoire was profiled, and TCRdb retains in-frame clones only, with some absent. The sample yields some 140,000 clones, around 79% seen once. Nominal health characterized the donors when sampled, though unrecorded immune exposures were likely. The chain has TRBV6-1 and TRBJ1-3, with D unresolved. Input material: PBMCs. The clonotype comes from a female donor in good health and CMV-seronegative. CDR3 amino acids: CASSEPVSSGNTIYF. The CDR3 nucleotides read TGTGCCAGCAGTGAACCAGTCAGCTCTGGAAACACCATATATTTT.